This TCR beta chain is drawn from a study of cytomegalovirus exposure and HLA in healthy donors. Findings and limits, study-wide: Within a later analysis, the majority of CMV-associated TCR beta chains appeared HLA-restricted.

Comment on this clone: Its antigen is currently unknown.

Primers included in the PCR were 60 Vbeta and 13 Jbeta primers. Clones were sequenced by immunoSEQ multiplex PCR, and TCRdb holds only the in-frame ones, with some missing. This table lists some 39,000 clones. The source is a male donor in good health and CMV-seronegative. The sample comprised PBMCs.

The CDR3 reads CASQSAGGPQHF. The CDR3 region has the DNA TGTGCCAGCCAGTCAGCCGGGGGGCCCCAGCATTTT. J is TRBJ1-5 and V is TRBV7-8, with D tentatively TRBD1 (5 bases). V lost 8 bases, J lost 9 bases, and 14 bases lay in between. The V gene's germline CDR1 is SGHVS and CDR2 FQNEAQ. The CDR3 spans 12 residues.